Presented here are 26 T cell receptor beta chains from one specimen sequenced in a study of T cells in Graves' hyperthyroidism and ophthalmopathy. Regions amplified from RNA transcripts were the TCR beta CDR3 regions. Primed by the HTBI set, a first-round RT-PCR was run on the TCR CDR3. MiXCR, run by TCRdb on the multiplex PCR reads, gives a single entry per CDR3 protein. The table has hundreds of thousands of distinct CDR3 sequences, 15% to 20% seen once. The sequencing input was blood. All receptors derive from a woman under 30 with Graves' hyperthyroidism.

Of note for this clonotype: This may be a read error: a much more frequent sequence differs by one nucleotide. The CDR3 is CSGGFGGFTYEQYF. In nucleotides, the CDR3 is TGCAGTGGCGGTTTCGGGGGCTTTACCTACGAGCAGTACTTC. The chain uses TRBV20-1 and TRBJ2-7, with D perhaps being TRBD1 or TRBD2 (6 bases each). V was cut by 7 bases and J by 2 bases, with 18 bases left in between. The CDR3 loop spans 14 amino acids. Germline V lookup: CDR1 DFQATT, CDR2 SNEGSKA (reference sequence).

This clonotype appeared many times. The chain has TRBV2 and TRBJ1-3; D is perhaps TRBD1 (6 bases). The germline V gene encodes CDR1 SNHLY and CDR2 FYNNEI. CDR3 length equals 19 residues. The germline V and J ends were trimmed by 11 bases and 2 bases, with 31 bases remaining between them. CDR3 protein: CASREQWGHYGGAGNTIYF. In nucleotides, the CDR3 is TGTGCCTCGCGAGAGCAGTGGGGACACTATGGTGGCGCTGGAAACACCATATATTTT.

The V gene is TRBV6-1, the J gene TRBJ1-1; a weak D match, TRBD1 (5 bases). Trimming pared 6 bases from V and 4 bases from J, leaving 12 bases between. CDR1 MNHNS and CDR2 SASEGT come from the germline V gene. The CDR3 spans 13 residues. CDR3 in amino acids: CASRDQGTTEAFF. In nucleotides, the CDR3 is TGTGCCAGCAGGGACCAGGGTACCACTGAAGCTTTCTTT.

The V and J genes are TRBV10-1 and TRBJ2-5, with 15 bases that match TRBD2. The CDR3 has 20 residues. Germline CDR1 WNHNN, CDR2 SYGVQD (reference sequence). The trim removed 3 bases at V and 3 bases at J, leaving 14 bases unmatched. The CDR3 DNA reads as TGCGCCAGCAGTGACCTGGGACTAGCGGGGGGCTCCCGGCTCGAAGAGACCCAGTACTTC. It is translated as CASSDLGLAGGSRLEETQYF.

The table lists this clonotype with a count of one. The rearrangement links TRBV12-3 or TRBV12-4 to TRBJ1-1; D may be TRBD1 (6 bases). The CDR3 consists of 12 residues. V lost 7 bases and J 4 bases, leaving 10 bases between the germline ends. The CDR3: CASKHRVTEAFF. CDR3 nucleotides: TGTGCCAGCAAGCACAGGGTCACTGAAGCTTTCTTT.

This clonotype was found many times. The chain carries TRBV7-9 and TRBJ1-1; 8 bases match TRBD1. Trimming cost V 7 bases and J 0 bases; bases outside gene matches: 4. The CDR3 consists of 14 residues. Germline V gene lookup returns CDR1 SEHNR and CDR2 FQNEAQ (reference sequence). The chain's CDR3 is CASTRTGMNTEAFF. The CDR3 nucleotides read TGTGCCAGCACCCGGACAGGGATGAACACTGAAGCTTTCTTT.

The chain links TRBV2 to TRBJ1-2; 9 nucleotides match TRBD1. Germline CDR1 and CDR2: SNHLY and FYNNEI. V trimming: 4 bases; J trimming: 8 bases; junction bases outside the gene matches: 11. There are 15 residues in the CDR3. The CDR3 region is CASSGPGQGTRGYTF. CDR3 in DNA: TGTGCCAGCAGTGGACCGGGACAGGGTACGAGAGGCTACACCTTC. Using reference TRBV2 and TRBJ1-2 for the parts outside the CDR3, the full variable domain is EPEVTQTPSHQVTQMGQEVILRCVPISNHLYFYWYRQILGQKVEFLVSFYNNEISEKSEIFDDQFSVERPDGSNFTLKIRSTKLEDSAMYFCASSGPGQGTRGYTFGSGTRLTVV.

This clonotype occurred many times. The chain employs TRBV6-1 and TRBJ2-7; 12 bases line up with TRBD1. This CDR3 has 15 residues. V gave up 3 bases and J gave up 7 bases; unmatched junction bases: 7. Per the germline V gene, CDR1 is MNHNS and CDR2 is SASEGT. Here the CDR3 reads CASSDRGQGAREQYF. The CDR3 bases are TGTGCCAGCAGTGACAGGGGACAGGGGGCGAGAGAGCAGTACTTC.

The chain links TRBV20-1 to TRBJ2-2, with TRBD2 identical over 11 bases. Germline CDR1 reads DFQATT; CDR2 reads SNEGSKA (reference sequence). CDR3 length: 16 amino acids. The trim removed 0 bases at V and 2 bases at J, leaving 2 bases unmatched. The CDR3 protein is CSARDSGGANTGELFF. The DNA for the CDR3 is TGCAGTGCTAGAGATAGCGGGGGGGCCAACACCGGGGAGCTGTTTTTT.

For this clonotype: The junction does not match germline at one end; this may be a read error. The rearrangement joins TRBV10-3 to TRBJ2-4; no reliable D call. Germline CDR1 and CDR2: ENHRY and SYGVKD. CDR3 size: 16 residues. CDR3 sequence: CAISESLGIPKNIKYF. As DNA, the CDR3 is TGTGCCATCAGTGAGTCGTTGGGTATACCCAAAAACATTAAGTACTTC.

This clonotype was recorded many times. The chain is built from TRBV12-3 or TRBV12-4 and TRBJ2-3; a weak D match, TRBD1 (5 bases). Trimming removed 0 bases at V and 3 bases at J, with 10 bases between. This CDR3 is 15 amino acids long. The DNA of the CDR3 is TGTGCCAGCAGTTTAGCGGGGCGGCTTACAGATACGCAGTATTTT. Translation: CASSLAGRLTDTQYF.

This sequence joins TRBV27 and TRBJ1-2; TRBD1 matches 8 bases. The CDR3 runs 16 residues. From germline, CDR1 is MNHEY and CDR2 SMNVEV (reference sequence). With V trimmed by 1 base and J by 2 bases, 6 bases remained unmatched. Written as DNA, the CDR3 is TGTGCCAGCAGTTTATTCGGGACAGGAGCCAACTATGGCTACACCTTC. As protein: CASSLFGTGANYGYTF.

This clonotype has a handful of counts. Because it lacks the conserved phenylalanine or tryptophan at the end, this CDR3 is likely a read error. The limits of the CDR3 on the DNA are not certain, so only TCRdb's listed CDR3 is given. This chain links TRBV6-4 with TRBJ2-2; TRBD1 reflects the table's D call only, with no check against the DNA. The CDR3 spans 12 amino acids, including both terminal residues. From germline, CDR1 is MRHNA and CDR2 SNTAGT. CDR3 residues: CASRGAAGELWL.

This clonotype appeared many times. This chain joins TRBV20-1 and TRBJ1-1; possibly TRBD1 for D (6 bases). The V end was cut by 5 bases, the J end by 0 bases, with 16 bases between. Looked up from germline, CDR1 is DFQATT and CDR2 is SNEGSKA (reference sequence). The CDR3 has 15 residues. For the CDR3, the DNA is TGCAGTGCTTCCCGGACAGAACCCATGAACACTGAAGCTTTCTTT. Protein product: CSASRTEPMNTEAFF.

At least ten counts were recorded for this clonotype. V is TRBV29-1 and J is TRBJ2-2, with TRBD1 matching over 8 bases. Trimming at V came to 1 base and at J to 4 bases, leaving 2 bases not matched to a gene. Germline V gene data show CDR1 as SQVTM and CDR2 as ANQGSEA. CDR3 length equals 14 residues. CDR3 nucleotide sequence: TGCAGCGTTGAAGGACAGGGGCGCACCGGGGAGCTGTTTTTT. It specifies CSVEGQGRTGELFF.

This clonotype was detected many times. CDR3 protein: CSARDNQGHEQYF. The CDR3 nucleotides are TGCAGTGCTAGAGATAATCAGGGCCACGAGCAGTACTTC. This chain connects TRBV20-1 to TRBJ2-7; weak D call: TRBD1 (5 bases). The germline V and J ends were trimmed by 0 bases and 5 bases, with 11 bases remaining between them. The CDR3 is 13 amino acids. Germline CDR1 and CDR2: DFQATT and SNEGSKA (reference sequence).

In this sample, this clonotype turned up many times. V is TRBV9 and J is TRBJ1-5; a possible D gene is TRBD1 (6 bases). Looked up from germline, CDR1 is SGDLS and CDR2 is YYNGEE. This CDR3 has 14 residues. V was cut by 2 bases and J by 7 bases, with 13 bases left in between. The DNA of the CDR3 is TGTGCCAGCAGCGTTGGGGGGGCAGGACAGCCCCAGCATTTT. It encodes CASSVGGAGQPQHF.

This clonotype came up many times. The rearrangement uses TRBV27 and TRBJ2-2, with D unclear. V lost 6 bases, J lost 1 base, and 9 bases lay in between. The CDR3 covers 14 residues. The germline V gene encodes CDR1 MNHEY and CDR2 SMNVEV (reference sequence). DNA for the CDR3: TGTGCCAGCAGCCCTACTCGGAACACCGGGGAGCTGTTTTTT. Its protein product is CASSPTRNTGELFF.

This clonotype was seen ten or more times. V is TRBV20-1 and J is TRBJ2-1, with TRBD2 identical over 7 bases. V lost 7 bases to trimming and J lost 0 bases; unmatched junction nucleotides: 3. Germline assignment: CDR1 DFQATT and CDR2 SNEGSKA (reference sequence). The CDR3 spans 13 residues. Here the CDR3 DNA reads TGCAGTGGGGGGACTACCTCCTACAATGAGCAGTTCTTC. It translates to CSGGTTSYNEQFF.

This clonotype was observed many times. This rearrangement joins TRBV5-6 to TRBJ1-2, with 8 bases lining up with TRBD1. After removal of 6 bases from V and 3 bases from J, the junction contained 7 bases not matched to a gene. From germline, CDR1 is SGHDT and CDR2 YYEEEE. This CDR3 has 14 amino acids. CDR3 nucleotides: TGTGCCAGCAACGTTGGACAGGGAGACTATGGCTACACCTTC. Translated, it gives CASNVGQGDYGYTF.

V usage is TRBV6-4 and J usage is TRBJ2-7, with 15 positions matching TRBD2. The junction had 6 bases not matched to a gene; V was cut back by 9 bases and J by 3 bases. The CDR3 contains 15 residues. The germline V gene encodes CDR1 MRHNA and CDR2 SNTAGT. The CDR3 is CASHGLAGGIYEQYF. In nucleotides, the CDR3 is TGTGCCAGTCACGGACTAGCGGGAGGGATCTACGAGCAGTACTTC.

This clonotype was seen just once. The rearrangement links TRBV6-2 or TRBV6-3 to TRBJ2-7; TRBD2 matches 12 bases. CDR1 is MNHEY, CDR2 SVGEGT, per germline. V lost 6 bases, J lost 1 base, and 13 bases stayed unmatched. This CDR3 comprises 18 residues. CDR3 DNA: TGTGCCAGCAGCCCCCGACTAGCGGGGGAGCGGGTTTCCTACGAGCAGTACTTC. It is translated as CASSPRLAGERVSYEQYF.

This clonotype was observed at least ten times. The CDR3 is CASSLSWETQYF. In DNA, the CDR3 is TGTGCCAGCAGTTTATCTTGGGAGACCCAGTACTTC. J is TRBJ2-5 and V is TRBV12-3 or TRBV12-4; D uncertain. The CDR3 extends over 12 amino acids. Trimming took off 2 bases at V and 5 bases at J, with 6 bases between the two ends.

This clonotype occurred many times. This chain joins TRBV20-1 and TRBJ2-7; 9 bases agree with TRBD1. There are 15 residues in the CDR3. Germline lookup yields CDR1 DFQATT and CDR2 SNEGSKA (reference sequence). Trimming removed 6 bases from V and 2 bases from J; junction bases left unmatched: 11. The CDR3 loop reads CSATPGQGYPYEQYF. The DNA of the CDR3 is TGCAGTGCAACCCCGGGACAGGGTTATCCCTACGAGCAGTACTTC.

This clonotype was observed a handful of times. This rearrangement joins TRBV19 to TRBJ2-7, with TRBD2 identical over 10 bases. V gave up 1 base and J gave up 3 bases; unmatched junction bases: 0. Germline V gives CDR1 LNHDA, CDR2 SQIVND (reference sequence). This CDR3 has 14 residues. The CDR3 here is CASSIGLAGYEQYF. The CDR3 DNA is TGTGCCAGTAGTATAGGACTAGCGGGCTACGAGCAGTACTTC.

This clonotype occurred many times. The chain couples TRBV6-1 to TRBJ2-5; TRBD1 matches 7 bases. V gave up 3 bases and J gave up 5 bases; unmatched junction bases: 9. This CDR3 spans 15 amino acids. Germline loops: CDR1 MNHNS, CDR2 SASEGT. In DNA form, the CDR3 reads TGTGCCAGCAGTGATACACAGGGGTTTGGGGAGACCCAGTACTTC. It yields the protein CASSDTQGFGETQYF.